A selection of T cell receptor beta chains follows, all from one sample in a study of T cells in Graves' hyperthyroidism and ophthalmopathy. Via MiXCR, TCRdb re-called the multiplex PCR reads, giving one row per CDR3 protein. The data hold hundreds of thousands of distinct CDR3 sequences, with around a sixth observed a single time. Sequencing was carried out using blood. All receptors come from a woman aged 50 to 60 with Graves' hyperthyroidism that later progressed to Graves' ophthalmopathy. CDR3s include the opening cysteine and the closing phenylalanine or tryptophan. The D gene is left open where the match is weak. Clone size is shown for a subset of rows, as once, few, many or a class of expanded clone.

V	size	J	length	D	DNA	CDR3
TRBV4-1	-	TRBJ1-1	15	-	TGCGCCAGCAGCCAAGATCTCGGTGGGGACACTGAAGCTTTCTTT	CASSQDLGGDTEAFF
TRBV20-1	few	TRBJ2-1	14	TRBD1	TGCAGTGCCCGCGCTGGACAGGGCCACAATGAGCAGTTCTTC	CSARAGQGHNEQFF
TRBV4-1	-	TRBJ2-7	14	-	TGCGCCAGCAGCCAATCACTTAGCTCCTACGAGCAGTACTTC	CASSQSLSSYEQYF
TRBV7-9	few	TRBJ1-1	13	-	TGTGCCACCTCGACGGGAAGGAACACTGAAGCTTTCTTT	CATSTGRNTEAFF
TRBV11-2	-	TRBJ1-4	14	-	TGTGCCAGCAGTCGATTAATCTACGGTGAAAGACTGTTTTTT	CASSRLIYGERLFF
TRBV10-3	few	TRBJ2-5	15	TRBD1	TGTGCCATCAGTTTTCGACAGGGGGAGGGAGAGACCCAGTACTTC	CAISFRQGEGETQYF
TRBV6-1	once	TRBJ2-7	13	-	TGTGCCAGCAGCCCGTTCAGGGGCGACGAGCAGTACTTC	CASSPFRGDEQYF
TRBV27	many	TRBJ1-5	14	TRBD1	TGTGCCAGCAGTTTGGGACAGGGGTTTCAGCCCCAGCATTTT	CASSLGQGFQPQHF
TRBV20-1	many	TRBJ1-2	15	TRBD1	TGCAGTGCTTCTTATGGGGACAGGGGATTCTATGGCTACACCTTC	CSASYGDRGFYGYTF
TRBV7-9	many	TRBJ2-3	16	TRBD2	TGTGCCAGCAGCCCCCTTGAGCTAGCGGGGACAGATACGCAGTATTTT	CASSPLELAGTDTQYF
TRBV12-3/TRBV12-4	many	TRBJ2-7	16	TRBD2	TGTGCCAGCAACTGGGGGGGTACCGATGTGAACTACGAGCAGTACTTC	CASNWGGTDVNYEQYF
TRBV27	-	TRBJ1-1	15	TRBD1	TGTGCCAGCAGCCACCGACAGGGAGCAAGCGGTGAAGCTTTCTTT	CASSHRQGASGEAFF
TRBV3-1	many	TRBJ2-4	20	TRBD2	TGTGCCAGCAGCCAATCCAGCGGGACTAGCGAACGTCTTTCCAAAAACATTCAGTACTTC	CASSQSSGTSERLSKNIQYF
TRBV6-1	many	TRBJ1-5	14	TRBD1	TGTGCCAGCAGGGGACAGGCGAGCAATCAGCCCCAGCATTTT	CASRGQASNQPQHF
TRBV12-3/TRBV12-4	-	TRBJ1-5	15	TRBD1	TGTGCCAGCAGTTTAGGACGCGGCAGGGGGCAAGCCCAGCATTTT	CASSLGRGRGQAQHF
TRBV11-2	many	TRBJ2-7	16	TRBD1	TGTGCCAGCAGCCACTATATGACAGGGAGCACCTACGAGCAGTACTTC	CASSHYMTGSTYEQYF
TRBV5-1	many	TRBJ2-5	14	-	TGCGCCAGCAGCTTGGACGACAGGCAGGAGACCCAGTACTTC	CASSLDDRQETQYF
TRBV2	many	TRBJ2-2	15	-	TGTGCCAGCAAAGGACACACTAGCCCCACCGGGGAGCTGTTTTTT	CASKGHTSPTGELFF
TRBV5-8	many	TRBJ1-1	15	TRBD1	TGTGCCAGCAGCTCCCACAGGGGGATGAACACTGAAGCTTTCTTT	CASSSHRGMNTEAFF
TRBV6-4	few	TRBJ1-6	13	-	TGTGCCAGCAGTGACTCGGTCAATTCACCCCTCCACTTT	CASSDSVNSPLHF
TRBV11-3	many	TRBJ2-2	15	-	TGTGCCAGCAGCCCACGGGACCCAAAGACCGGGGAGCTGTTTTTT	CASSPRDPKTGELFF
TRBV14	-	TRBJ1-1	14	-	TGTGCCAGCAGCCATCAGGGGTTGGGCACTGAAGCTTTCTTT	CASSHQGLGTEAFF
TRBV9	few	TRBJ2-2	15	-	TGTGCCAGCAGCCCCCGGACGGACGACACCGGGGAGCTGTTTTTT	CASSPRTDDTGELFF
TRBV6-1	few	TRBJ2-7	14	-	TGTGCCAGCAGTGAAATAGGTGACTCCTACGAGCAGTACTTC	CASSEIGDSYEQYF
TRBV19	few	TRBJ1-1	13	-	TGTGCCAGTAGTATAGGAGGCCACACTGAAGCTTTCTTT	CASSIGGHTEAFF
TRBV5-1	few	TRBJ2-7	15	-	TGCGCCAGCAGCTTGGCCCCTCTTGTAAACTACGAGCAGTACTTC	CASSLAPLVNYEQYF
TRBV5-1	many	TRBJ2-2	13	-	TGCGCCAGCAGCTTGGATGGGCTAGGGGAGCTGTTTTTT	CASSLDGLGELFF
TRBV20-1	many	TRBJ2-3	14	-	TGCAGTGCTACTTCCGGGACCTCAGGAGATACGCAGTATTTT	CSATSGTSGDTQYF
TRBV3-1	many	TRBJ2-1	13	-	TGTGCCAGCAGCCAAGGGGCAGGGAGTGAGCAGTTCTTC	CASSQGAGSEQFF
TRBV7-3	-	TRBJ2-1	16	-	TGTGCCAACAGCTTATACCCTAGCTCAACCTACAATGAGCAGTTCTTC	CANSLYPSSTYNEQFF
TRBV7-9	-	TRBJ2-7	16	TRBD2	TGTGCCAGCAGCCCCCGACTAGCGGGGGAGGGCTACGAGCAGTACTTC	CASSPRLAGEGYEQYF
TRBV3-1	-	TRBJ1-4	14	-	TGTGCCAGCAGCCAAAGACAGGTTAATGAAAAACTGTTTTTT	CASSQRQVNEKLFF
TRBV20-1	many	TRBJ2-1	12	-	TGCAGTGCTAGATGGGGGGACAATGAGCAGTTCTTC	CSARWGDNEQFF
TRBV20-1	few	TRBJ2-4	13	TRBD1	TGCAGTGCCTCCAGGGGGACCAAAAACATTCAGTACTTC	CSASRGTKNIQYF
TRBV5-1	-	TRBJ2-1	14	-	TGCGCCAGCAGACCCCGTAGGACGGACAATGAGCAGTTCTTC	CASRPRRTDNEQFF
TRBV19	-	TRBJ1-2	15	-	TGTGCCAGTAGTATCTCCCTCCGGGCCATCTATGGCTACACCTTC	CASSISLRAIYGYTF
TRBV19	many	TRBJ2-2	17	TRBD1	TGTGCCAGTAGTATCCACCCCGGGACAGGGAACACCGGGGAGCTGTTTTTT	CASSIHPGTGNTGELFF
TRBV2	-	TRBJ2-5	11	-	TGTGCCAGCAGTGTAGCGGCCCTCTCAAACTTC	CASSVAALSNF
TRBV20-1	-	TRBJ1-3	16	-	TGCAGTGCTGTTACTTTGAACTCTAACTCTGGAAACACCATATATTTT	CSAVTLNSNSGNTIYF
TRBV6-2/TRBV6-3	once	TRBJ2-1	16	TRBD1	TGTGCCAGCAGTTACTCGCGGGACAGGGGCTACAATGAGCAGTTCTTC	CASSYSRDRGYNEQFF
TRBV29-1	many	TRBJ2-7	13	TRBD1	TGCAGCGTTGTGGGACAGGGGACGGACGAGCAGTACTTC	CSVVGQGTDEQYF
TRBV6-1	-	TRBJ2-1	15	TRBD1	TGTGCCAGCAGTGACGACGGCAGGGGGCGGGGTGAGCAGTTCTTC	CASSDDGRGRGEQFF
TRBV7-2	many	TRBJ2-2	17	-	TGTGCCAGCAGCTTAGCGGGCTGGCGGTCGAACACCGGGGAGCTGTTTTTT	CASSLAGWRSNTGELFF
TRBV6-2/TRBV6-3	many	TRBJ2-7	15	-	TGTGCCAGCAGTTACTCCGGTGGGGGGCCCTACGAGCAGTACTTC	CASSYSGGGPYEQYF
TRBV10-3	few	TRBJ2-4	12	-	TGTGCCATCAGTGAACTGAAAAACATTCAGTACTTC	CAISELKNIQYF
TRBV6-1	many	TRBJ2-7	11	-	TGTGCCAGCAGAACGGGGTACGAGCAGTACTTC	CASRTGYEQYF
TRBV2	many	TRBJ2-2	16	-	TGTGCCAGCGCGAGCCAGGGAGGGGGGCCGGTCGGGGAGCTGTTTTTT	CASASQGGGPVGELFF
TRBV10-3	few	TRBJ1-4	16	-	TGTGCCATCAGTGAGGATAGGGGGGCAACTAATGAAAAACTGTTTTTT	CAISEDRGATNEKLFF
TRBV6-5	many	TRBJ2-2	18	TRBD2	TGTGCCAGCAGTGGGGGTCTAGCGGGGGTCCTCAACACCGGGGAGCTGTTTTTT	CASSGGLAGVLNTGELFF
TRBV11-2	many	TRBJ2-3	17	TRBD2	TGTGCCAGCAGCTTAGATCTGGGACTAGCGGCCTCAGATACGCAGTATTTT	CASSLDLGLAASDTQYF
TRBV12-3/TRBV12-4	-	TRBJ2-2	13	-	TGTGCCAGCAACACCATATACACCGGGGAGCTGTTTTTT	CASNTIYTGELFF
TRBV12-3/TRBV12-4	-	TRBJ2-1	12	-	TGTGCCAGCAGTTTCCCGACAGGCATCAAGTTCTTC	CASSFPTGIKFF
TRBV19	-	TRBJ2-1	14	TRBD2	TGTGCCAGTACCGAGACTAGCGGTTACAATGAGCAGTTCTTC	CASTETSGYNEQFF
TRBV19	-	TRBJ1-5	15	-	TGTGCCAGTAGTCGGCCCAACGGAGGCAATCAGCCCCAGCATTTT	CASSRPNGGNQPQHF
TRBV12-3/TRBV12-4	-	TRBJ2-1	15	TRBD2	TGTGCCAGCAGTCTAGCGGGGGGGGCCTACAATGAGCGGTTCTTC	CASSLAGGAYNERFF
TRBV9	many	TRBJ1-2	14	-	TGTGCCAGCAGCGTAGACCTGGGAAACTATGGCTACACCTTC	CASSVDLGNYGYTF
TRBV7-6	-	TRBJ1-2	15	TRBD1	TGTGCCAGCAGCTCCCAGTTAGGGACAGACTATGGCTACACCTTC	CASSSQLGTDYGYTF
TRBV7-2	many	TRBJ2-1	17	TRBD2	TGTGCCAGCAGCACGCGGACTAGCGGGGGGCTCTACAATGAGCAGTTCTTC	CASSTRTSGGLYNEQFF
TRBV3-1	many	TRBJ2-7	11	-	TGTGCCAGCAGCCGGGAAGGGGAGCAGTACTTC	CASSREGEQYF